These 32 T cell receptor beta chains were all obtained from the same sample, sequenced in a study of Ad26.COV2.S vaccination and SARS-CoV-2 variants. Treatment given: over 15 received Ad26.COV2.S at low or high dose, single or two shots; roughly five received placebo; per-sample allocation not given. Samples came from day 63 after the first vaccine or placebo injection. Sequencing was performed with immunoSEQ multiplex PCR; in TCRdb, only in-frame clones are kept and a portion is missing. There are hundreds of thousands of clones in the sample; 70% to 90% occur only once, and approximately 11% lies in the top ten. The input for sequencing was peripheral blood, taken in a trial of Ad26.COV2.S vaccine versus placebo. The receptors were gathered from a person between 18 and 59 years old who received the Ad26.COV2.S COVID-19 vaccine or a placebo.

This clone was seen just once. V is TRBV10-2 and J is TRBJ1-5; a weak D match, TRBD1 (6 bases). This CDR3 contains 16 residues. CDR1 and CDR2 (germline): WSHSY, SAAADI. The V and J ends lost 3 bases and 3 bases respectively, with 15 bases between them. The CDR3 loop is CASSDRQVRINQPQHF. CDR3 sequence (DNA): TGCGCCAGCAGTGACAGACAGGTTCGGATCAATCAGCCCCAGCATTTT.

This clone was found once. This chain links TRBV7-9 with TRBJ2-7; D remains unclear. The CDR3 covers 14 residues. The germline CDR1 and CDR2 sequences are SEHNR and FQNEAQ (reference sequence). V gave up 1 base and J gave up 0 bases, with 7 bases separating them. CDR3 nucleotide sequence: TGTGCCAGCAGCTTAGGCAGTTTCTCCTACGAGCAGTACTTC. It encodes CASSLGSFSYEQYF.

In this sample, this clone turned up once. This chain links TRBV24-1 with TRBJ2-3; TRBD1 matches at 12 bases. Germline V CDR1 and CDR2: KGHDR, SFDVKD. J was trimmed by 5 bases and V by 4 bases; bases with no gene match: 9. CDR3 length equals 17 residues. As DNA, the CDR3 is TGTGCCACCAGTGAATTGGGACGGGACAGGGGGCAAGATACGCAGTATTTT. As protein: CATSELGRDRGQDTQYF.

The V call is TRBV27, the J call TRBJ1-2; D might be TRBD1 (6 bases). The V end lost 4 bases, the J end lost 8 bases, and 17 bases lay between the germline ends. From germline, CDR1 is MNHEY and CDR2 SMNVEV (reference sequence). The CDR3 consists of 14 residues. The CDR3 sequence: CASSSPSGAGGYTF. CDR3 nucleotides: TGTGCCAGCAGTTCCCCGTCGGGGGCAGGAGGCTACACCTTC.

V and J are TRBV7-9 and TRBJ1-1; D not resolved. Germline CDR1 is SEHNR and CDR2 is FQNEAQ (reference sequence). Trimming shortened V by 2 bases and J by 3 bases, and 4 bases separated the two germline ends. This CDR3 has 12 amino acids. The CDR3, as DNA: TGTGCCAGCAGCTTATATTACACTGAAGCTTTCTTT. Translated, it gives CASSLYYTEAFF.

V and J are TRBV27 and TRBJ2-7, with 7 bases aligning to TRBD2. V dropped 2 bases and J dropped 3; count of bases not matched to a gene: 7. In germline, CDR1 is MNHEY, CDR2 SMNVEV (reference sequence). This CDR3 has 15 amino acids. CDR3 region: CASSLEGGPFYEQYF. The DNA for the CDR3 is TGTGCCAGCAGTTTAGAGGGAGGGCCCTTCTACGAGCAGTACTTC.

CDR3 DNA sequence: TGTGCCAGCAGCGTAGGACTCCACGAGGGGGCCGGGGAGCTGTTTTTT. As protein: CASSVGLHEGAGELFF. The V call is TRBV9, the J call TRBJ2-2; possibly TRBD1 for D (6 bases). CDR1 is SGDLS and CDR2 is YYNGEE in the germline V gene. V lost 0 bases, J lost 6 bases, and 15 bases lay in between. CDR3 length: 16 amino acids.

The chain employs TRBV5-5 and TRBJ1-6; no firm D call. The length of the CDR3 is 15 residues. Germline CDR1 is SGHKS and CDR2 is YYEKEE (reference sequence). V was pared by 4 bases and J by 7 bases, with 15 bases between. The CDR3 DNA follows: TGTGCCAGCAGCCAGAACTCCGGGCCCAATTCACCCCTCCACTTT. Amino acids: CASSQNSGPNSPLHF.

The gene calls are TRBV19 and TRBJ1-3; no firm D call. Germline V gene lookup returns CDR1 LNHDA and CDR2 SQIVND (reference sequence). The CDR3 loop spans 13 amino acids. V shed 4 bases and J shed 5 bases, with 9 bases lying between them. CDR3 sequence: CASSKPGRNTIYF. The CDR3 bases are TGTGCCAGTAGTAAACCGGGGAGAAACACCATATATTTT.

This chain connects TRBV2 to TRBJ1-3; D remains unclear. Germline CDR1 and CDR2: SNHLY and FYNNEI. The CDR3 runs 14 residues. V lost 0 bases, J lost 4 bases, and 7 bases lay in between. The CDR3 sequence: CASSEARSGNTIYF. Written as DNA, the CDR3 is TGTGCCAGCAGTGAAGCCAGGTCCGGAAACACCATATATTTT.

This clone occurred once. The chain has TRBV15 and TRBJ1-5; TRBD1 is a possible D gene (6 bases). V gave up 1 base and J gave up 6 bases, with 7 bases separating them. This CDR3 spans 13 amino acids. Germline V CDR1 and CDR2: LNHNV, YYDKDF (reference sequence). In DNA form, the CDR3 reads TGTGCCACCAGCAGAGCGACAGGTCAGCCCCAGCATTTT. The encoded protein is CATSRATGQPQHF.

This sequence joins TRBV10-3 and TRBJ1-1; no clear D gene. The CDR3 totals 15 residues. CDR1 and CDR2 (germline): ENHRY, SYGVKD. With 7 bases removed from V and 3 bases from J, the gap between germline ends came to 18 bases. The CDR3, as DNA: TGTGCCATCACTAACAACCCGGGGAGGGACACTGAAGCTTTCTTT. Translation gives CAITNNPGRDTEAFF.

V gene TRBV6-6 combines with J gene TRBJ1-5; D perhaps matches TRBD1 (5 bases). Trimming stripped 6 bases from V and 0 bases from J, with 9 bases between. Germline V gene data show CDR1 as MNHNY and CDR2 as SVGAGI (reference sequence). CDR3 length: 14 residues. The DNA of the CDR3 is TGTGCCAGCAGCCGTGACAGTAGCAATCAGCCCCAGCATTTT. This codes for CASSRDSSNQPQHF.

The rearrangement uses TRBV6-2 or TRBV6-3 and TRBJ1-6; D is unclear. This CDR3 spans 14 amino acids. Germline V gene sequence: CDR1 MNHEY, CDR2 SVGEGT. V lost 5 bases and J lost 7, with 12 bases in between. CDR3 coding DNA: TGTGCCAGCAGTACAAGGGCGGGGAATTCACCCCTCCACTTT. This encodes CASSTRAGNSPLHF.

CDR3 in DNA: TGTGCCATCAGTGAACGACAGGGGGCTGACGAGCAGTACTTC. This translates into CAISERQGADEQYF. J is TRBJ2-7 and V is TRBV10-3, with 10 bases fitting TRBD1. With V trimmed by 3 bases and J by 5 bases, 4 bases remained unmatched. The CDR3 sequence is 14 residues long. In germline, CDR1 is ENHRY, CDR2 SYGVKD.

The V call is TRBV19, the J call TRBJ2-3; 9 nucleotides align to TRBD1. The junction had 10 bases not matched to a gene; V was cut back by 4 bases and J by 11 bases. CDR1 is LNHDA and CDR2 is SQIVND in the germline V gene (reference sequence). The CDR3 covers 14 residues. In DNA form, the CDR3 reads TGTGCCAGTAGTAACCGGGACAGGGCATTTGGGCAGTATTTT. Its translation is CASSNRDRAFGQYF.

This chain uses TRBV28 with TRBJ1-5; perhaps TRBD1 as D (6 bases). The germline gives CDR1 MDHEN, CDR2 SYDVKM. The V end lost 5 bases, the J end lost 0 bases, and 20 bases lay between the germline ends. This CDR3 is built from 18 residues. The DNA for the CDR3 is TGTGCCAGCAGTCGCGTGGGGGCCGAGACCTATAGCAATCAGCCCCAGCATTTT. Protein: CASSRVGAETYSNQPQHF.

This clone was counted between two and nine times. CDR3 nucleotides: TGTGCCAGCTTCCATGGGCTAGCGGGGGGTGGTTCCTACGAGCAGTACTTC. It translates to CASFHGLAGGGSYEQYF. The rearrangement links TRBV28 to TRBJ2-7; 11 bases map to TRBD2. Germline V gene sequence: CDR1 MDHEN, CDR2 SYDVKM. The CDR3 is 17 residues long. J was trimmed by 1 base and V by 8 bases; bases with no gene match: 13.

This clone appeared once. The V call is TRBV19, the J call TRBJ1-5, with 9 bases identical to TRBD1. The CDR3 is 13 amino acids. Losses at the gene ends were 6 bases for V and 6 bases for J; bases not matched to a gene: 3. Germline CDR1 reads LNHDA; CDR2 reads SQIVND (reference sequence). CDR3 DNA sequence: TGTGCCAGTAGCGACAGGGGGGGTCAGCCCCAGCATTTT. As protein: CASSDRGGQPQHF.

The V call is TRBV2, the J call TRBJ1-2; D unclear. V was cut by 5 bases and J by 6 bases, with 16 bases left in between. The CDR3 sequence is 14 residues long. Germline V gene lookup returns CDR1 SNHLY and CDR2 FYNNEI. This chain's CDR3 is CASSSGSRRDGYTF. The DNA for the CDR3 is TGTGCCAGCAGTTCCGGGTCCCGGCGGGATGGCTACACCTTC.

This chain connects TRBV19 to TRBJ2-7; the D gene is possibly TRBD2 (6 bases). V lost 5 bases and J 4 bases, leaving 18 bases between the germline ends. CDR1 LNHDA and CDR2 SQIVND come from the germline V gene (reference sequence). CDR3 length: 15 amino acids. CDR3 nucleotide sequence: TGTGCCAGTAGTCCGGGGGAAGGGGCGCGGTACGAGCAGTACTTC. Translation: CASSPGEGARYEQYF.

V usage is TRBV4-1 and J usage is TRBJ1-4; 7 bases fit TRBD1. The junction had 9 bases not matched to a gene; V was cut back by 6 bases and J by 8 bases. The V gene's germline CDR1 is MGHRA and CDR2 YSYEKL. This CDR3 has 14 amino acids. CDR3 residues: CASRLQGIGEKLFF. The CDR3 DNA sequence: TGCGCCAGCAGACTACAGGGGATAGGGGAAAAACTGTTTTTT.

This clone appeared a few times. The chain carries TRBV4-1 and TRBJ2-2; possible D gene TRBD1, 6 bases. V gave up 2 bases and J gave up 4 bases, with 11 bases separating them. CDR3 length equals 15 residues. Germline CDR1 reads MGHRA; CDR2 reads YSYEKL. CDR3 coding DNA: TGCGCCAGCAGCCAACCGGGACATTCCACCGGGGAGCTGTTTTTT. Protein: CASSQPGHSTGELFF.

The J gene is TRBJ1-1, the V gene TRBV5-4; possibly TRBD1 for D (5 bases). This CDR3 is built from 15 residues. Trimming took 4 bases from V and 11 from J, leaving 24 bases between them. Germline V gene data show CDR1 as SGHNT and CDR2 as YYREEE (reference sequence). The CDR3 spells CASSMGSGVGRVAFF. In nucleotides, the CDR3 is TGTGCCAGCAGCATGGGTTCGGGGGTAGGAAGGGTGGCTTTCTTT.

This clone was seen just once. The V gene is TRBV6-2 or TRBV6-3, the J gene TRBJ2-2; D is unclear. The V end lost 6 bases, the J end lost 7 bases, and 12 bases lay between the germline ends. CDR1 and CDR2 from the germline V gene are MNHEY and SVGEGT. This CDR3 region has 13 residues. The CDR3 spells CASSPRYLGELFF. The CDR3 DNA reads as TGTGCCAGCAGCCCAAGATATCTCGGGGAGCTGTTTTTT.

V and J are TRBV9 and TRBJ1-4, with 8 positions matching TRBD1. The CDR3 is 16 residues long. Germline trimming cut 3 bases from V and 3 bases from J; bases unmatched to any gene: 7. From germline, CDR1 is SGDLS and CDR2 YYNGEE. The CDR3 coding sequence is TGTGCCAGCAGCGCTGGACAGGGCTGGGCTAATGAAAAACTGTTTTTT. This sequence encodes CASSAGQGWANEKLFF.

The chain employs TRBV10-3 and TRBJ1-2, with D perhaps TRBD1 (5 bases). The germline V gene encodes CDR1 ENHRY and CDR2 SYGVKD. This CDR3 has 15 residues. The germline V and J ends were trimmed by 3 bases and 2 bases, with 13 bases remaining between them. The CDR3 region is CAISESGRVNYGYTF. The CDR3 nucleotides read TGTGCCATCAGTGAAAGCGGCAGGGTGAACTATGGCTACACCTTC.

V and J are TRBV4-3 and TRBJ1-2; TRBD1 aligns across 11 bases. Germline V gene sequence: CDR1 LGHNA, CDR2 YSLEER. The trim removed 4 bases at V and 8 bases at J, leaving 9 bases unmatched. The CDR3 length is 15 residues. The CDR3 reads CASSLRGQGAGGYTF. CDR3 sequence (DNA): TGCGCCAGCAGCCTCCGTGGACAGGGGGCTGGAGGCTACACCTTC.

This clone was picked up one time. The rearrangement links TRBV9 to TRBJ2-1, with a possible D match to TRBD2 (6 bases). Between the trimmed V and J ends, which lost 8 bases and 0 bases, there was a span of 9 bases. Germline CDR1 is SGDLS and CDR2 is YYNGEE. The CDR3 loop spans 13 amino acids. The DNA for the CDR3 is TGTGCCAGTCAAGCGGGCTCCTACAATGAGCAGTTCTTC. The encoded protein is CASQAGSYNEQFF.

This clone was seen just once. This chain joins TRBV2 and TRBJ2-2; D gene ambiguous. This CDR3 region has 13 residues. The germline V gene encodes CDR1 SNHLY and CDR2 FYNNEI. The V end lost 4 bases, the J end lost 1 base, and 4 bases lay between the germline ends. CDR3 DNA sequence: TGTGCCAGCAGTGTCGAGAACACCGGGGAGCTGTTTTTT. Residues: CASSVENTGELFF.

The CDR3 sequence: CASSRQGLNEKLFF. The CDR3 DNA follows: TGTGCCAGCAGCCGACAGGGCCTTAATGAAAAACTGTTTTTT. The chain combines TRBV7-9 with TRBJ1-4; 7 bases are a match to TRBD1. CDR3 length: 14 residues. J was trimmed by 4 bases and V by 5 bases; bases with no gene match: 4. Germline CDR1 and CDR2: SEHNR and FQNEAQ (reference sequence).

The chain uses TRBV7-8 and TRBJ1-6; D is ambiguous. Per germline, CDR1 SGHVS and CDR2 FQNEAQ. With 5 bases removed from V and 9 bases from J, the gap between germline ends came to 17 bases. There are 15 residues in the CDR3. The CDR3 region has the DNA TGTGCCAGCAGCCCCGGCGCCTTAGGGCGTTCACCCCTCCACTTT. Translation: CASSPGALGRSPLHF.